These 26 T cell receptor beta chains were sequenced from one sample in a study of T cells after yellow fever vaccination. From the 5' RACE reads, TCRdb called clonotypes with MiXCR, one entry per CDR3 protein. The sample includes 500,000 to 650,000 distinct CDR3 sequences, around 16% of them seen just once. Sequences were derived from PBMCs, sampled more than 4 days after the first yellow fever vaccination. The receptors shown here come from a man in his late teens or twenties who received the YFV17D yellow fever vaccine.

This clonotype was counted between two and nine times. The CDR3, as DNA: TGTGCCAGCAGCGGACAGGCTAACGAGCAGTACGTC. Residues: CASSGQANEQYV. The chain links TRBV11-2 to TRBJ2-7, with 7 bases that match TRBD1. V shed 5 bases, J shed 5 bases, and the junction held 3 bases outside the gene matches. The CDR3 loop spans 12 amino acids. Germline CDR1 and CDR2: SGHAT and FQNNGV.

The table lists this clonotype with a few counts. The chain recombines TRBV2 with TRBJ2-7; D remains ambiguous. The ends were cut back, 6 bases at V and 0 bases at J, with 12 bases in the middle. The CDR3 spans 14 residues. Germline CDR1 reads SNHLY; CDR2 reads FYNNEI. CDR3 residues: CASRNTLSSYEQYF. DNA of the CDR3: TGTGCCAGCAGGAATACTCTCAGCTCCTACGAGCAGTACTTC. The variable domain in full, completed from reference TRBV2 and TRBJ2-7, reads EPEVTQTPSHQVTQMGQEVILRCVPISNHLYFYWYRQILGQKVEFLVSFYNNEISEKSEIFDDQFSVERPDGSNFTLKIRSTKLEDSAMYFCASRNTLSSYEQYFGPGTRLTVT.

CDR3 bases: TGTGCCAGCAGCTTATGGGACACCAATAAAAAACTGTTTTTT. Amino acid sequence: CASSLWDTNKKLFF. V usage is TRBV7-6 and J usage is TRBJ1-4; maybe TRBD1 (6 bases). V lost 2 bases and J 9 bases, leaving 13 bases between the germline ends. The CDR3 is 14 residues long. CDR1 and CDR2 (germline): SGHVS, FNYEAQ.

This chain joins TRBV14 and TRBJ2-5; no definite D call. V dropped 5 bases and J dropped 5 bases, with 15 bases sitting between them. Germline V gene sequence: CDR1 SGHDN, CDR2 FVKESK. The CDR3 is 14 amino acids. In nucleotides, the CDR3 is TGTGCCAGCAGCACCCCGGACCTGGGGGAGACCCAGTACTTC. This encodes CASSTPDLGETQYF.

This clonotype has only a few counts. The gene calls are TRBV5-4 and TRBJ2-7; D is possibly TRBD1 (6 bases). Trimming left V 5 bases short and J 3 bases short, with 12 bases between. The germline CDR1 and CDR2 sequences are SGHNT and YYREEE (reference sequence). CDR3 length: 13 amino acids. The CDR3 nucleotides are TGTGCCAGCAGTTATGGGGGCTACTACGAGCAGTACTTC. This gives the protein CASSYGGYYEQYF.

This clonotype came up many times. At one of its ends the junction is not consistent with the germline gene, which may arise from a read error. The gene calls are TRBV5-1 and TRBJ2-5; no definite D call. CDR3 length equals 13 residues. The germline V gene encodes CDR1 SGHRS and CDR2 YFSETQ. CDR3 amino acids: CASSLVGQETQYF. CDR3 bases: TGTGCCAGCAGCTTAGTAGGCCAAGAGACCCAGTACTTC.

This clonotype was seen more than once but under ten times. The V and J genes are TRBV5-1 and TRBJ2-2; 7 positions match TRBD2. Looked up from germline, CDR1 is SGHRS and CDR2 is YFSETQ. The CDR3 totals 15 residues. The junction had 6 bases not matched to a gene; V was cut back by 4 bases and J by 3 bases. The CDR3 sequence is CASSPSAGDTGELFF. The CDR3 DNA reads TGCGCCAGCAGCCCGAGCGCGGGGGACACCGGGGAGCTGTTTTTT.

This clonotype was seen a handful of times. The rearrangement joins TRBV19 to TRBJ2-5; 7 nucleotides align to TRBD1. V dropped 7 bases and J dropped 1; count of bases not matched to a gene: 3. The germline gives CDR1 LNHDA, CDR2 SQIVND (reference sequence). This CDR3 comprises 13 residues. The CDR3 bases are TGTGCCAGTACGGACAGGCCCCAAGAGACCCAGTACTTC. The encoded protein is CASTDRPQETQYF.

This clonotype was seen a few times. The chain is built from TRBV9 and TRBJ2-2, with TRBD2 identical over 7 bases. The CDR3 length is 15 residues. The V gene end was trimmed by 2 bases and the J gene end by 5 bases; junction bases not matched to a gene: 6. Germline V CDR1 and CDR2: SGDLS, YYNGEE. CDR3 loop: CASSVGGRGTGELFF. DNA for the CDR3: TGTGCCAGCAGCGTGGGGGGGAGAGGAACCGGGGAGCTGTTTTTT.

This clonotype has at least ten counts. V gene TRBV5-1 combines with J gene TRBJ2-1, with 8 positions matching TRBD2. The germline gives CDR1 SGHRS, CDR2 YFSETQ. The J segment lost 10 bases and the V segment lost 8 bases, leaving 17 bases of the junction unmatched. The CDR3 is 15 residues long. CDR3 in amino acids: CASMAGGGGSPEQFF. CDR3 coding DNA: TGCGCCAGTATGGCCGGGGGGGGCGGTTCCCCCGAGCAGTTCTTC.

J is TRBJ2-5 and V is TRBV12-5, with 8 bases lining up with TRBD1. The CDR3 spans 15 residues. The germline V gene has CDR1 LGHNT and CDR2 FRNRAP. V dropped 0 bases and J dropped 7; count of bases not matched to a gene: 7. CDR3 amino acids: CASGLVQGVPGTQYF. CDR3 sequence (DNA): TGTGCTAGTGGTTTGGTACAGGGGGTCCCGGGGACCCAGTACTTC. Full variable domain (outside the CDR3, taken from reference TRBV12-5 and TRBJ2-5): DARVTQTPRHKVTEMGQEVTMRCQPILGHNTVFWYRQTMMQGLELLAYFRNRAPLDDSGMPKDRFSAEMPDATLATLKIQPSEPRDSAVYFCASGLVQGVPGTQYFGPGTRLLVL.

The gene calls are TRBV6-2 or TRBV6-3 and TRBJ1-5; D unclear. Trimming took off 0 bases at V and 3 bases at J, with 15 bases between the two ends. CDR1 MNHEY and CDR2 SVGEGT come from the germline V gene. This CDR3 has 17 amino acids. The CDR3 DNA is TGTGCCAGCAGTTACTCTAACACGTGGGAGACCAATCAGCCCCAGCATTTT. Translated, it gives CASSYSNTWETNQPQHF.

This chain connects TRBV12-3 or TRBV12-4 to TRBJ1-2; no reliable D call. The ends were cut back, 3 bases at V and 2 bases at J, with 13 bases in the middle. The CDR3 contains 15 residues. This chain's CDR3 is CASSFAGERNYGYTF. Written as DNA, the CDR3 is TGTGCCAGCAGTTTCGCGGGAGAAAGGAACTATGGCTACACCTTC.

With respect to this clonotype: Germline and junction disagree at one end, which may indicate a read error. The V call is TRBV7-2, the J call TRBJ2-1, with D uncertain. This CDR3 has 12 amino acids. From germline, CDR1 is SGHTA and CDR2 FQGNSA. Written as DNA, the CDR3 is TGTGCCGGCAGCCATTACATGGATGAGCAGTTCTTC. It codes for CAGSHYMDEQFF.

This clonotype has only a few counts. CDR3: CASSLARGLSPLHF. Here the CDR3 DNA reads TGTGCCAGCAGCTTGGCTAGGGGGCTTTCACCCCTCCACTTT. The rearrangement uses TRBV7-2 and TRBJ1-6; TRBD1 matches at 7 bases. This CDR3 has 14 residues. CDR1 and CDR2 (germline): SGHTA, FQGNSA. Germline trimming cut 3 bases from V and 9 bases from J; bases unmatched to any gene: 5.

This clonotype was detected only a few times. The V and J genes are TRBV7-9 and TRBJ2-7, with D perhaps matching TRBD2 (5 bases). Trimming shortened V by 3 bases and J by 1 base, and 10 bases separated the two germline ends. Germline V gives CDR1 SEHNR, CDR2 FQNEAQ (reference sequence). CDR3 size: 14 residues. CDR3 amino acids: CASSLSGGSYEQYV. CDR3 nucleotides: TGTGCCAGCAGCTTGTCTGGCGGGTCCTACGAGCAGTACGTC.

This clonotype has a handful of counts. This chain uses TRBV5-1 with TRBJ2-7, with D possibly called TRBD1 or TRBD2 (6 bases each). The CDR3 sequence is 18 residues long. Trimming cost V 5 bases and J 1 base, with 25 bases left between them. CDR1 and CDR2 from the germline V gene are SGHRS and YFSETQ. This CDR3 is CASRIGFLGGHQSYEQYF. CDR3 DNA sequence: TGCGCCAGCAGAATAGGGTTTTTGGGGGGACACCAGTCCTACGAGCAGTACTTC.

There are a few counts of this clonotype. The chain uses TRBV15 and TRBJ2-3; D could derive from TRBD1 or TRBD2 (6 bases each). Trimming cost V 5 bases and J 3 bases, with 21 bases left between them. Germline CDR1 is LNHNV and CDR2 is YYDKDF (reference sequence). The CDR3 extends over 17 amino acids. DNA of the CDR3: TGTGCCACCAGCCCTGGGGTGAGGGGGGCGTCAACAGATACGCAGTATTTT. This translates into CATSPGVRGASTDTQYF.

This clonotype was counted only a few times. The gene calls are TRBV29-1 and TRBJ2-1, with D tentatively TRBD1 (5 bases). CDR1 is SQVTM and CDR2 is ANQGSEA in the germline V gene. The ends were cut back, 4 bases at V and 4 bases at J, with 8 bases in the middle. The CDR3 has 12 residues. In DNA form, the CDR3 reads TGCAGCGTTGTCAGGGCTTACAATGAGCAGTTCTTC. Its translation: CSVVRAYNEQFF.

This clonotype has a handful of counts. This rearrangement joins TRBV6-5 to TRBJ2-7; D is unresolved. Trimming removed 3 bases from V and 4 bases from J, with 10 bases in between. This CDR3 is built from 13 residues. Germline V gene sequence: CDR1 MNHEY, CDR2 SVGAGI. CDR3 sequence reads: CASSYGSDYEQYF. The CDR3 DNA sequence: TGTGCCAGCAGTTATGGCAGTGATTACGAGCAGTACTTC.

The chain carries TRBV29-1 and TRBJ2-7; maybe TRBD1 (6 bases). Looked up from germline, CDR1 is SQVTM and CDR2 is ANQGSEA. This CDR3 comprises 15 residues. Trimming cost V 3 bases and J 2 bases, with 17 bases left between them. The CDR3 coding sequence is TGCAGCGTTGAGAGTGATTCAGGGGTTCCCTACGAGCAGTACTTC. Protein product: CSVESDSGVPYEQYF.

This clonotype was seen more than once but under ten times. This rearrangement joins TRBV7-9 to TRBJ2-7; 9 bases match TRBD1. Trimming took 4 bases from V and 5 from J; bases not matched to a gene: 3. The germline gives CDR1 SEHNR, CDR2 FQNEAQ (reference sequence). This CDR3 contains 13 residues. CDR3 sequence: CASSSTGGHEQYV. CDR3 coding DNA: TGTGCCAGCAGCTCGACAGGGGGGCACGAGCAGTACGTC.

This sequence joins TRBV4-1 and TRBJ2-1; no clear D. CDR3 size: 13 residues. The germline gives CDR1 MGHRA, CDR2 YSYEKL. Trimming left V 4 bases short and J 4 bases short, with 8 bases between. The CDR3 nucleotides are TGCGCCAGCAGCCGAGAGATATACAATGAGCAGTTCTTC. It specifies CASSREIYNEQFF.

This clonotype occurred a few times. CDR3 residues: CASSLASGGIEQYV. CDR3 bases: TGTGCCAGCAGCTTAGCTAGCGGGGGAATCGAGCAGTACGTC. The chain uses TRBV7-9 and TRBJ2-7; 9 bases agree with TRBD2. This CDR3 has 14 residues. The germline V gene has CDR1 SEHNR and CDR2 FQNEAQ (reference sequence). V was pared by 0 bases and J by 6 bases, with 3 bases of the junction left unmatched.

The chain uses TRBV6-1 and TRBJ2-1; the D gene is possibly TRBD2 (7 bases). This CDR3 has 14 amino acids. The germline V gene has CDR1 MNHNS and CDR2 SASEGT. Trimming shortened V by 5 bases and J by 3 bases, and 11 bases separated the two germline ends. CDR3 coding DNA: TGTGCCAGCAGTCCGGGGGGCCGCTACAATGAGCAGTTCTTC. It yields the protein CASSPGGRYNEQFF.

In this sample, this clonotype turned up many times. The chain is built from TRBV5-6 and TRBJ1-5; TRBD1 might be the D (5 bases). Germline CDR1 reads SGHDT; CDR2 reads YYEEEE. Trimming shortened V by 0 bases and J by 11 bases, and 9 bases separated the two germline ends. This CDR3 has 12 residues. The chain's CDR3 is CASSLGQGAQHF. The CDR3 DNA reads TGTGCCAGCAGCTTGGGGCAGGGCGCCCAGCATTTT. The full variable domain, its missing parts supplied by reference TRBV5-6 and TRBJ1-5, is DAGVTQSPTHLIKTRGQQVTLRCSPKSGHDTVSWYQQALGQGPQFIFQYYEEEERQRGNFPDRFSGHQFPNYSSELNVNALLLGDSALYLCASSLGQGAQHFGDGTRLSIL.